This T cell receptor beta chain is drawn from a study of cytomegalovirus exposure and HLA in healthy donors. About the study: As an earlier analysis found, about 190 million T cells yielded 95 million to 130 million unique TCR beta sequences. An early release of data contained about 85 million unique TCRs, which came from HLA-typed donors.

Findings and caveats of the study: The study flagged approximately 180 TCR beta chains as cytomegalovirus-associated.

Trimming at V came to 6 bases and at J to 3 bases, leaving 5 bases not matched to a gene. Germline V gives CDR1 MNHEY, CDR2 SVGAGI. The CDR3 consists of 14 residues. Of note for this clone: Its specificity is unknown. Other nucleotide sequences from this sample produce the same CDR3.

PCR employed 60 Vbeta and 13 Jbeta primers. Original processing notes: In a later analysis, of 80 million to 90 million unique beta chains, some 10 million appeared in at least two donors. TCRdb keeps only in-frame clones here, not all; method: immunoSEQ multiplex PCR. From that table come the V and J calls and clone size; the DNA was used to work out D and trimming. The profile shows about 98,000 clones, about 81% of them singletons. The clonotype comes from a man aged 35-49 years in good health and CMV-seronegative. The sample was PBMCs. V gene TRBV6-5 combines with J gene TRBJ2-3; TRBD1 agrees at 8 bases. CDR3 in DNA: TGTGCCAGCAGCAGGACAGGGTCAACAGATACGCAGTATTTT. Translation: CASSRTGSTDTQYF.